Shown below are 9 T cell receptor beta chains from a single sample sequenced in a study of shared T cell receptors in the human thymus. Some clones are missing from TCRdb's copy, which holds only in-frame ones; the method was immunoSEQ multiplex PCR. The sample lists 600,000 or so clones; around 87% were seen once. A further study also used this sample, focusing on human thymus T cells.

The specimen sequenced was thymocytes. The receptors were gathered from a boy under two years old with a congenital heart defect.

V usage is TRBV5-8 and J usage is TRBJ2-3, with 8 positions matching TRBD1. CDR3 length: 16 amino acids. The ends lost 1 base at V and 7 bases at J; junction bases unmatched: 11. Germline V gene data show CDR1 as SGHTS and CDR2 as YDEGEE. As DNA, the CDR3 is TGTGCCAGCAGCTTGAACTCCGGACAGGGTAGGCATACGCAGTATTTT. Translated, it gives CASSLNSGQGRHTQYF.

V gene TRBV19 combines with J gene TRBJ2-5; TRBD1 is a possible D gene (6 bases). The CDR3 covers 16 residues. Germline loops: CDR1 LNHDA, CDR2 SQIVND (reference sequence). V shed 3 bases and J shed 11 bases, with 25 bases lying between them. This CDR3 reads CASSIPGLQGPDEQYF. In nucleotides, the CDR3 is TGTGCCAGTAGTATTCCCGGATTGCAGGGGCCCGATGAGCAGTACTTC.

This chain connects TRBV18 to TRBJ2-2; 10 bases are a match to TRBD2. Trimming took 1 base from V and 6 from J; bases not matched to a gene: 14. This CDR3 spans 19 amino acids. Germline V gene lookup returns CDR1 KGHSH and CDR2 LQKENI. The CDR3 loop reads CASSPRLAGEFKLAGELFF. As DNA, the CDR3 is TGTGCCAGCTCACCACGTCTAGCGGGAGAGTTTAAATTAGCCGGGGAGCTGTTTTTT.

CDR3 DNA sequence: TGTGCCAGTCATACTTTTAACTATGGCTACACCTTC. Protein sequence: CASHTFNYGYTF. The chain employs TRBV19 and TRBJ1-2; no reliable D call. Trimming removed 8 bases from V and 1 base from J, with 8 bases in between. The CDR3 is made up of 12 amino acids. Per the germline V gene, CDR1 is LNHDA and CDR2 is SQIVND (reference sequence).

Regarding this clone: An end of the junction differs from the germline gene, which may be a read error. The chain has TRBV10-3 and TRBJ1-2, with 9 bases fitting TRBD1. The CDR3 spans 15 residues. Germline V lookup: CDR1 ENHRY, CDR2 SYGVKD. The CDR3 loop reads CAISKQDRGGYGYAF. For the CDR3, the DNA is TGTGCCATCAGTAAGCAGGACAGGGGAGGCTATGGCTACGCCTTC.

This rearrangement joins TRBV7-2 to TRBJ1-3; D is ambiguous. Between the trimmed V and J ends, which lost 1 base and 0 bases, there was a span of 13 bases. This CDR3 is built from 17 residues. Germline V lookup: CDR1 SGHTA, CDR2 FQGNSA. CDR3 in amino acids: CASSLDWSGLSGNTIYF. DNA for the CDR3: TGTGCCAGCAGCTTAGATTGGAGCGGGCTCTCTGGAAACACCATATATTTT.

The rearrangement links TRBV4-3 to TRBJ2-7; perhaps TRBD2 as D (9 bases). Germline V lookup: CDR1 LGHNA, CDR2 YSLEER. V was trimmed by 0 bases and J by 7 bases, leaving 22 bases between them. The CDR3 runs 17 residues. In DNA, the CDR3 is TGCGCCAGCAGCCAAGATTTTGATCTAGCGGGACAGGAAGAGCAGTACTTC. Protein product: CASSQDFDLAGQEEQYF.

The rearrangement uses TRBV25-1 and TRBJ2-7; D may be TRBD1 (5 bases). V dropped 3 bases and J dropped 2 bases, with 14 bases sitting between them. CDR1 is MGHDK and CDR2 is SYGVNS in the germline V gene. The length of the CDR3 is 15 residues. In nucleotides, the CDR3 is TGTGCCAGCAGTGATGGTGAGGACAACCCCTACGAGCAGTACTTC. This translates into CASSDGEDNPYEQYF.

In the case of this clone: At the DNA level, this CDR3 is encoded by other sequences in the same sample as well. The genes are TRBV11-2 and TRBJ1-1, with D uncertain. The CDR3 is made up of 12 amino acids. Germline values: CDR1 SGHAT, CDR2 FQNNGV. V was clipped by 4 bases and J by 5 bases, with 8 bases between them. The CDR3 sequence is CASSSRATEAFF. The CDR3 region has the DNA TGTGCCAGCAGCTCGAGGGCAACTGAAGCTTTCTTT.